The rows below give T cell receptor beta chains drawn from one sample of a study of shared clonotypes between healthy human individuals. The table came from immunoSEQ multiplex PCR; TCRdb's copy has only in-frame clones and leaves some out. Here the sample spans about 1,500,000 clones, roughly 96% being singletons. The sequenced sample consisted of naive CD4+ T cells sorted from blood. All receptors come from a man aged 25 to 45 in good health. The CDR3 runs from the conserved cysteine through the conserved F or W. The D gene is left open where the match is weak. Only part of the rows carry a size: once, few, many, or a class if the clone is expanded.

d_call clone_size j_call v_call cdr3_nt cdr3_aa
NA once TRBJ2-3 TRBV6-6 TGTGCCAGTAAGCAGGGGGGTACAGATACGCAGTATTTT CASKQGGTDTQYF
NA NA TRBJ1-5 TRBV5-1 TGCGCCAGCAGCTTGAGCCCTAGCAATCAGCCCCAGCATTTT CASSLSPSNQPQHF
NA NA TRBJ2-3 TRBV5-1 TGCGCCAGCAGCTTGGGGGTGTCGAGCGGTTCCTTCACAGATACGCAGTATTTT CASSLGVSSGSFTDTQYF
NA NA TRBJ2-1 TRBV11-2 TGTGCCAGCAGCTTATCTAGGTCAAATGAGCAGTTCTTC CASSLSRSNEQFF
NA NA TRBJ1-5 TRBV6-1 TGTGCCAGCAGTGTAACCTTGACAGGCGGCAATCAGCCCCAGCATTTT CASSVTLTGGNQPQHF
TRBD2 NA TRBJ2-3 TRBV5-4 TGTGCCAGCAGCTCGGGAGGAGCAGATACGCAGTATTTT CASSSGGADTQYF
NA NA TRBJ2-7 TRBV9 TGTGCCAGCAGCGTAGGCCAAGGGGGGCCCTACGAGCAGTACTTC CASSVGQGGPYEQYF
TRBD2 NA TRBJ2-1 TRBV15 TGTGCCACCAGCAGAGACCGACTAGCGGGAGTGATGGGTGAGCAGTTCTTC CATSRDRLAGVMGEQFF
NA NA TRBJ2-2 TRBV6-5 TGTGCCAGCACCTTAACTAGCCCCCCCGGGGAGCTGTTTTTT CASTLTSPPGELFF
NA NA TRBJ2-6 TRBV5-1 TGCGCCAGCAGCTTGTCTTCTGCCTCTGGGGCCAACGTCCTGACTTTC CASSLSSASGANVLTF
NA NA TRBJ2-3 TRBV19 TGTGCCAGTAGAATTAGCAGGACAGTCGGAGATACGCAGTATTTT CASRISRTVGDTQYF
TRBD1 NA TRBJ1-2 TRBV29-1 TGCAGCGTTGACAGGGGGAGTTATGGCTACACCTTC CSVDRGSYGYTF
TRBD1 NA TRBJ2-7 TRBV5-1 TGCGCCAGCAGCTTGGTCCGGGACAGTTTAGACTACGAGCAGTACTTC CASSLVRDSLDYEQYF
TRBD2 NA TRBJ2-3 TRBV4-2 TGTGCCAGCAGCCCATTAGCGGGTCAGGGAGGGGATACGCAGTATTTT CASSPLAGQGGDTQYF
TRBD1 NA TRBJ2-3 TRBV11-3 TGTGCCAGCAGCCGGGACAGGGGGTTCGATACGCAGTATTTT CASSRDRGFDTQYF
NA NA TRBJ1-4 TRBV28 TGTGCCAGCAGGGGTACAGGTGAAAAACTGTTTTTT CASRGTGEKLFF
NA NA TRBJ2-1 TRBV7-2 TGTGCCAGCAGCCCCCGGGCAGGGGCACAATACAATGAGCAGTTCTTC CASSPRAGAQYNEQFF
NA few TRBJ1-5 TRBV5-1 TGCGCCAGCAGCCCGGGGACAAACAATCAGCCCCAGCATTTT CASSPGTNNQPQHF
NA NA TRBJ2-2 TRBV29-1 TGCAGCGCCGGGGCGGCGAACACCGGGGAGCTGTTTTTT CSAGAANTGELFF
NA NA TRBJ2-3 TRBV15 TGTGCCACCAGCCTTGAAGGGGGCGGGAGGCTCGGCGGCACAGATACGCAGTATTTT CATSLEGGGRLGGTDTQYF
NA NA TRBJ1-1 TRBV2 TGTGCCAGCAGTGTAGGTGGGGCTGTCACTGAAGCTTTCTTT CASSVGGAVTEAFF
NA NA TRBJ2-2 TRBV11-3 TGTGCCAGCAGCTTAATCCCCGGGGAGCTGTTTTTT CASSLIPGELFF
TRBD2 NA TRBJ2-1 TRBV4-1 TGCGCCAGCAGCCAAGAAGGGGTAGCGGGGAGCTCCTACAATGAGCAGTTCTTC CASSQEGVAGSSYNEQFF
TRBD2 NA TRBJ2-2 TRBV9 TGTGCCAGCAACCCTTTAGCGGGTCCTCATGGGGAGCTGTTTTTT CASNPLAGPHGELFF
TRBD1 NA TRBJ2-7 TRBV19 TGTGCCAGTGGTCCGGGACAGGGTAGGGAGCAGTACTTC CASGPGQGREQYF
NA once TRBJ2-7 TRBV10-1 TGCGCCAGCAGCGCGACAGGAAGATCCTACGAGCAGTACTTC CASSATGRSYEQYF
NA NA TRBJ2-7 TRBV18 TGTGCCAGCTCACTCGGTCCAGGGATCTCCTACGAGCAGTACTTC CASSLGPGISYEQYF
TRBD1 NA TRBJ1-1 TRBV11-3 TGTGCCAGCAGCTTAGCAGGGGGGTCTGAAGCTTTCTTT CASSLAGGSEAFF
TRBD1 NA TRBJ1-1 TRBV5-5 TGTGCCAGCAGCTTGATAGCGAGACAGGGAAGGGGGGACACTGAAGCTTTCTTT CASSLIARQGRGDTEAFF
NA NA TRBJ1-1 TRBV5-5 TGTGCCAGCAGCTCCCGGGCCACTGAAGCTTTCTTT CASSSRATEAFF
TRBD2 NA TRBJ2-5 TRBV5-1 TGCGCCAGCAGCTTGCTAGCGGGAGGACCGCAAGAGACCCAGTACTTC CASSLLAGGPQETQYF
TRBD1 NA TRBJ1-1 TRBV10-3 TGTGCCGCGACAGGGTTCGGAGACACTGAAGCTTTCTTT CAATGFGDTEAFF
NA once TRBJ2-7 TRBV30 TGTGCCTGGAGTGTACGGAGGGTAGCCTACGAGCAGTACTTC CAWSVRRVAYEQYF
NA NA TRBJ2-7 TRBV25-1 TGTGCCAGCAGTGACCATGGACGGTTGTTGGAGCAGTACTTC CASSDHGRLLEQYF
NA NA TRBJ2-6 TRBV5-1 TGCGCCAGCAGCGAGGACGTACTAAAGGGGGCCAACGTCCTGACTTTC CASSEDVLKGANVLTF
TRBD2 NA TRBJ2-1 TRBV14 TGTGCCAGCAGCACGGGGACTAGCGGTTACAATGAGCAGTTCTTC CASSTGTSGYNEQFF
NA NA TRBJ2-7 TRBV5-4 TGTGCCAGCAGCGACCCACAGGTATCCTACGAGCAGTACTTC CASSDPQVSYEQYF
NA NA TRBJ2-1 TRBV7-9 TGTGCCAGCAGCTTAGCGGGGACATACAATGAGCAGTTCTTC CASSLAGTYNEQFF
NA NA TRBJ2-7 TRBV29-1 TGCAGCGTTGGACAGTCCTACGAGCAGTACTTC CSVGQSYEQYF
NA NA TRBJ1-2 TRBV7-9 TGTGCCGGGCTTACAGGAAACTATGGCTACACCTTC CAGLTGNYGYTF
TRBD1 NA TRBJ2-3 TRBV4-2 TGTGCCAGCAGCCAAGATTTGGGACAGGGTCGAGAAACGCAGTATTTT CASSQDLGQGRETQYF
TRBD2 NA TRBJ2-5 TRBV10-3 TGTGCCATCAGTGACTGGGAGGCGGGAGTTGTGGAGACCCAGTACTTC CAISDWEAGVVETQYF
TRBD2 NA TRBJ2-1 TRBV5-4 TGTGCCAGCAGCCCCTCCGGACTAGCGCACAATGAGCAGTTCTTC CASSPSGLAHNEQFF
NA NA TRBJ2-1 TRBV6-6 TGTGCCAGCAGTTACTCGGGGCAGGGTGGCAATGAGCAGTTCTTC CASSYSGQGGNEQFF
TRBD2 NA TRBJ2-1 TRBV10-3 TGTGCCATCAGTGAGGGGACTAGCGGGATTAACCTTGAGCAGTTCTTC CAISEGTSGINLEQFF
TRBD2 NA TRBJ2-5 TRBV18 TGTGCCAGCTCACCCTGGACTAGCTTTGATCTAGTGACCCAGTACTTC CASSPWTSFDLVTQYF
TRBD2 NA TRBJ2-5 TRBV18 TGTGCCAGCTCATTACGCCTCCTAGCGGAGTACCAAGAGACCCAGTACTTC CASSLRLLAEYQETQYF
NA once TRBJ2-6 TRBV6-5 TGTGCCAGCAGTTACCGGCTAACAAACGTCCTGACTTTC CASSYRLTNVLTF
NA NA TRBJ2-3 TRBV12-2 TGTGCAAGTCGCTTAGCCGGGGGATACCGCACAGATACGCAGTATTTT CASRLAGGYRTDTQYF
NA NA TRBJ2-7 TRBV15 TGTGCCACCAGCAGAGTAAAGGGGCTCAGGGACGAGCAGTACTTC CATSRVKGLRDEQYF
TRBD2 once TRBJ2-7 TRBV11-3 TGTGCCAGCAGCTTAAGTAGTAGCGGGGGGGCCTACGAGCAGTACTTC CASSLSSSGGAYEQYF